This T cell receptor (beta chain) was sequenced in a study of shared clonotypes between healthy human individuals. Study-level points and caveats: Sequencing of the sorted subsets was shown by rarefaction to be incomplete despite large depth. As a rule, naive subsets had a larger estimated richness than memory subsets.

This table comes from immunoSEQ multiplex PCR, and its TCRdb copy is limited to in-frame clones, with some not included. This sample carries approximately 350,000 clones, 90% to 98% of them seen once, and the ten largest clones take more than 0.3%. V was cut by 3 bases and J by 9 bases, with 12 bases left in between. Germline-derived CDR1 and CDR2 are SGHAT and FQDESV (reference sequence). The CDR3 is 13 residues long. In regard to this clone: The antigen is undetermined.

This TCR was sampled from a man aged 25-40 years in good health. The specimen sequenced was memory CD8+ T cells sorted from blood. As for subset: CD45RO+ cells pooled with CCR7-negative TemRA cells. The rearrangement uses TRBV11-1 and TRBJ2-1; maybe TRBD2 (6 bases). The DNA for the CDR3 is TGTGCCAGCAGCTTGCCTAGCGTTGGTGAGCAGTTCTTC. It is translated as CASSLPSVGEQFF.